What follows are 8 T cell receptor beta chains derived from one specimen sequenced in a study of T-cell reconstitution after alpha-beta-depleted transplantation in children. Preparation of the TCRbeta library involved a method that used unique molecular identifiers. TCRdb called the PCR reads again in MiXCR, with one record for every CDR3 protein. The sample includes 330,000 or so distinct CDR3 sequences, roughly a tenth seen only once; the top ten take just under 7.5%. This specimen consisted of PBMCs, obtained before TCRalphabeta/CD19-depleted stem cell transplant. These receptors all stem from a boy in the first two years of life with acute myeloid leukemia, due to receive a stem cell transplant.

This clonotype was found a few times. The V gene is TRBV7-8, the J gene TRBJ2-3; a possible D gene is TRBD2 (6 bases). Germline V lookup: CDR1 SGHVS, CDR2 FQNEAQ. The CDR3 has 17 residues. V gave up 4 bases and J gave up 3 bases, with 20 bases separating them. CDR3 sequence: CASSSPDYPAMTDTQYF. The CDR3 DNA reads as TGTGCCAGCAGCTCTCCGGACTACCCCGCTATGACAGATACGCAGTATTTT.

This clonotype has ten or more counts. V gene TRBV7-7 combines with J gene TRBJ2-5, with D tentatively TRBD1 or TRBD2 (5 bases each). CDR3 length equals 14 residues. From germline, CDR1 is SSHAT and CDR2 FNYEAQ (reference sequence). Trimming stripped 5 bases from V and 5 bases from J, with 15 bases between. CDR3 nucleotide sequence: TGTGCCAGCAGCCGCGTCCGGGACGAGGAGACCCAGTACTTC. As protein: CASSRVRDEETQYF.

This clonotype was counted a few times. The V and J genes are TRBV7-9 and TRBJ2-7; 8 positions agree with TRBD1. Germline assignment: CDR1 SEHNR and CDR2 FQNEAQ (reference sequence). The CDR3 is 15 residues long. Trimming at V came to 2 bases and at J to 3 bases, leaving 6 bases not matched to a gene. Here the CDR3 DNA reads TGTGCCAGCAGCTTAACCGACAGGGGTGACTACGAGCAGTACTTC. Its protein product is CASSLTDRGDYEQYF.

This clonotype has ten or more counts. The V call is TRBV6-6, the J call TRBJ1-1, with D uncertain. The germline gives CDR1 MNHNY, CDR2 SVGAGI (reference sequence). The CDR3 sequence is 13 residues long. Trimming took off 8 bases at V and 2 bases at J, with 12 bases between the two ends. The CDR3 reads CASVPPGNTEAFF. CDR3 sequence (DNA): TGTGCCAGCGTTCCACCGGGTAACACTGAAGCTTTCTTT.

This clonotype was counted only a few times. This chain's CDR3 is CAGWIGRYSNQPQHF. CDR3 in DNA: TGTGCCGGCTGGATCGGAAGGTATAGCAATCAGCCCCAGCATTTT. J is TRBJ1-5 and V is TRBV14; unclear D gene. This CDR3 comprises 15 residues. The V end lost 11 bases, the J end lost 0 bases, and 17 bases lay between the germline ends. Per germline, CDR1 SGHDN and CDR2 FVKESK. Combining the CDR3 with reference TRBV14 and TRBJ1-5 gives the whole variable domain EAGVTQFPSHSVIEKGQTVTLRCDPISGHDNLYWYRRVMGKEIKFLLHFVKESKQDESGMPNNRFLAERTGGTYSTLKVQPAELEDSGVYFCAGWIGRYSNQPQHFGDGTRLSIL.

There are a few counts of this clonotype. CDR3 residues: CASSQDGRDRDEQYF. The CDR3 bases are TGCGCCAGCAGCCAAGACGGGAGGGACAGGGACGAGCAGTACTTC. The chain carries TRBV4-1 and TRBJ2-7, with D tentatively TRBD1 (9 bases). Germline values: CDR1 MGHRA, CDR2 YSYEKL. Trimming stripped 0 bases from V and 5 bases from J, with 14 bases between. CDR3 length equals 15 residues.

A few counts support this clonotype. J is TRBJ1-5 and V is TRBV5-5; 8 bases agree with TRBD1. Looked up from germline, CDR1 is SGHKS and CDR2 is YYEKEE (reference sequence). This CDR3 spans 14 amino acids. With 4 bases clipped from V and 7 bases from J, the junction kept 7 bases outside the gene matches. In DNA form, the CDR3 reads TGTGCCAGCAGCCGGGGGGCAGGGGGCCAGCCCCAGCATTTT. Its protein product is CASSRGAGGQPQHF. The variable domain in full, with the rest retrieved from reference TRBV5-5 and TRBJ1-5, is DAGVTQSPTHLIKTRGQQVTLRCSPISGHKSVSWYQQVLGQGPQFIFQYYEKEERGRGNFPDRFSARQFPNYSSELNVNALLLGDSALYLCASSRGAGGQPQHFGDGTRLSIL.

The chain joins TRBV30 to TRBJ1-1, with D possibly being TRBD1 (5 bases). This CDR3 has 13 amino acids. Germline CDR1 reads GTSNPN; CDR2 reads SVGIG (reference sequence). V dropped 8 bases and J dropped 6 bases, with 19 bases sitting between them. The CDR3 here is CARSEGPGAEAFF. The CDR3 region has the DNA TGTGCCCGATCGGAGGGGCCGGGGGCTGAAGCTTTCTTT.